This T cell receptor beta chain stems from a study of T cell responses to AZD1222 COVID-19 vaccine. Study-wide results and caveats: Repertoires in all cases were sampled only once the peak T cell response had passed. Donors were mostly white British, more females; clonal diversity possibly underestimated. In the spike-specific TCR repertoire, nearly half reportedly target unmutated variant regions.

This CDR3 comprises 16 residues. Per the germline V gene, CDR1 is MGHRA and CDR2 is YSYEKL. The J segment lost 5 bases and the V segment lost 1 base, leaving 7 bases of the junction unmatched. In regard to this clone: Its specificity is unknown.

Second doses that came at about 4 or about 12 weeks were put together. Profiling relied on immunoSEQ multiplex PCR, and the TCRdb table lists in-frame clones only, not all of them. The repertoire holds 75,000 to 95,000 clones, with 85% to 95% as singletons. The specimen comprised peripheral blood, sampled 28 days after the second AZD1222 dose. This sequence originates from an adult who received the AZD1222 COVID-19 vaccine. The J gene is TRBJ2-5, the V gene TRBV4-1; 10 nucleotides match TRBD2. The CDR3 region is CASSQGSGRVKETQYF. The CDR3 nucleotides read TGCGCCAGCAGCCAAGGGAGCGGGAGGGTAAAGGAGACCCAGTACTTC.